This T cell receptor (beta chain) was documented in a study of blood T cell repertoires in COVID-19. Study details: The United States, Italy and Spain were the sources of the acute and convalescent COVID-19 samples. T cells, B-cell-depleted T cells, or PBMCs supplied cDNA or gDNA.

Germline-derived CDR1 and CDR2 are LGHNT and FRNRAP. The V and J ends lost 5 bases and 5 bases, in that order; junction bases with no gene match: 11. The CDR3 runs to 16 residues. Method: immunoSEQ multiplex PCR; TCRdb's copy keeps in-frame clones and lacks some. The repertoire holds about 90,000 clones, with 88% as singletons. The chain couples TRBV12-5 to TRBJ1-1; 10 positions agree with TRBD1. Sequencing was performed on peripheral blood. This TCR derives from a man aged 60-69 years with acute or convalescent COVID-19. The CDR3 DNA reads TGTGCTAGTGGTCTCTCCCGGGGGACAGGGGTTACTGAAGCTTTCTTT. Translation gives CASGLSRGTGVTEAFF. The variable domain in full, completed from reference TRBV12-5 and TRBJ1-1, reads DARVTQTPRHKVTEMGQEVTMRCQPILGHNTVFWYRQTMMQGLELLAYFRNRAPLDDSGMPKDRFSAEMPDATLATLKIQPSEPRDSAVYFCASGLSRGTGVTEAFFGQGTRLTVV.